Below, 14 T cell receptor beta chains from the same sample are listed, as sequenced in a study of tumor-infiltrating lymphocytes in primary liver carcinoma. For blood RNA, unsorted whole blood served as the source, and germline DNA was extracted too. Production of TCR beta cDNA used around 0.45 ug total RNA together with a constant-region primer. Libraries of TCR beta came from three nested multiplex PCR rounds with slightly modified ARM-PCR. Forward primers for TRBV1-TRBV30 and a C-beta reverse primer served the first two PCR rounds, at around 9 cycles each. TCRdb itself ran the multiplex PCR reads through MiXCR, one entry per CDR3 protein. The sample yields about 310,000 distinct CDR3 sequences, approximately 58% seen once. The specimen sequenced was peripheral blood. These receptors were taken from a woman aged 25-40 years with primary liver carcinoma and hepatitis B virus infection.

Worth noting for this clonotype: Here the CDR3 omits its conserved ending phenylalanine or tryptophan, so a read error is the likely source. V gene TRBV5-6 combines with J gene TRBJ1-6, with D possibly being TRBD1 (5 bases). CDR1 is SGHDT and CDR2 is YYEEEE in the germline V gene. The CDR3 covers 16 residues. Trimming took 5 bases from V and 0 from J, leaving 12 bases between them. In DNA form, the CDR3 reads TGTGCCAGCAGTCCCGACAGTTCCTCCTATAATTCACCCCTCCACCTT. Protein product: CASSPDSSSYNSPLHL.

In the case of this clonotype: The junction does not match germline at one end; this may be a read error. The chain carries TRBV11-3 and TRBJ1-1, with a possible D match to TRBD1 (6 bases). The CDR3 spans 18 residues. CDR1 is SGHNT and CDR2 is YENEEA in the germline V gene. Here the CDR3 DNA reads TGTGCCAACAGCCCGCCGGGAGGGGGGGCCGGCGGGAGCACTGAAGCTTTCTTT. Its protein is CANSPPGGGAGGSTEAFF.

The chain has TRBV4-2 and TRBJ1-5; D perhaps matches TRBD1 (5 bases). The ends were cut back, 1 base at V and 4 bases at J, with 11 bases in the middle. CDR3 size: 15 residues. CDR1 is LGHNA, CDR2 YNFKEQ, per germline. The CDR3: CASSQGRQKNQPQHF. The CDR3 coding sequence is TGTGCCAGCAGCCAAGGTCGACAGAAAAATCAGCCCCAGCATTTT.

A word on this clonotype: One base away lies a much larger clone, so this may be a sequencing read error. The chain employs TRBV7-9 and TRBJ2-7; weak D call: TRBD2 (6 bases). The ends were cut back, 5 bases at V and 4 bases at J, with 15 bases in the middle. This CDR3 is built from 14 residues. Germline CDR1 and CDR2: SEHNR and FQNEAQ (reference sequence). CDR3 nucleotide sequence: TGTGCCAGCAGCGTATACGGCGGGACGTACGAGCAGTACTTC. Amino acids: CASSVYGGTYEQYF.

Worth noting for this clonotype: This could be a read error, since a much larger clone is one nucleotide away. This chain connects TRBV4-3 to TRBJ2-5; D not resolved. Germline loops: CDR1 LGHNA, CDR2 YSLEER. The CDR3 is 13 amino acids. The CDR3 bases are TGCGGCAGCAGCCAAGAACTTAGGGAGACCCAGTACTTC. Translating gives CGSSQELRETQYF.

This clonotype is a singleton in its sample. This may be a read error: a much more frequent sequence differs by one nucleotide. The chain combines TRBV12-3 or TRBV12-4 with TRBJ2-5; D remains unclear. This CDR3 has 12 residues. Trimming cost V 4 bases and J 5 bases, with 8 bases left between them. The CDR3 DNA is TGTGCCAGCAGTTCCCCCCCCGAGACCCAGTACTTC. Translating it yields CASSSPPETQYF.

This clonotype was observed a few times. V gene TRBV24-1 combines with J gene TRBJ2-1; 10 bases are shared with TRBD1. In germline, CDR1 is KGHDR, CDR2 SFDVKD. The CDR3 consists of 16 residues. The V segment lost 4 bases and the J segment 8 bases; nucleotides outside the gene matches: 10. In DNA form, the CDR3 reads TGTGCCACCAGTGACTCCGGGACAGGGGAATCGGATGAGCAGTTCTTC. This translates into CATSDSGTGESDEQFF.

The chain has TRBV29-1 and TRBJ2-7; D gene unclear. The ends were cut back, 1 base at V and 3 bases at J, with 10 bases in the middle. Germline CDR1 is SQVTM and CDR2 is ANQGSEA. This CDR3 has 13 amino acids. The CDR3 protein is CSVEVGLGYEQYF. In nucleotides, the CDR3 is TGCAGCGTTGAAGTAGGGCTAGGCTACGAGCAGTACTTC.

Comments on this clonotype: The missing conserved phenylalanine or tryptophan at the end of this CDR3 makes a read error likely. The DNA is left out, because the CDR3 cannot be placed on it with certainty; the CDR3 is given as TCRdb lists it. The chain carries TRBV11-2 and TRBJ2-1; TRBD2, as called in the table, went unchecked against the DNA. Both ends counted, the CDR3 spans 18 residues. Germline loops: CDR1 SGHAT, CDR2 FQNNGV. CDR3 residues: CASSLEVGRYRSYNEQLL.

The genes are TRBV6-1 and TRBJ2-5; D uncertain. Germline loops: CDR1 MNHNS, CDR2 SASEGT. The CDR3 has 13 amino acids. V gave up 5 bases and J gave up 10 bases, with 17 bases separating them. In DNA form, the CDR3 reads TGTGCCAGCAGTACGACCCGTGGAGTGGACCAGTACTTC. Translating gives CASSTTRGVDQYF.

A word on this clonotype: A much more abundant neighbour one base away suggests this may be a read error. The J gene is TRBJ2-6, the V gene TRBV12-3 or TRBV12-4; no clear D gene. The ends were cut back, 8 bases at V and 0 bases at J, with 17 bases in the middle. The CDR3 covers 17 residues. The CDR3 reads CASGLRLVNSGANVLTF. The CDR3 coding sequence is TGTGCCAGCGGTCTCAGGCTCGTTAACTCTGGGGCCAACGTCCTGACTTTC.

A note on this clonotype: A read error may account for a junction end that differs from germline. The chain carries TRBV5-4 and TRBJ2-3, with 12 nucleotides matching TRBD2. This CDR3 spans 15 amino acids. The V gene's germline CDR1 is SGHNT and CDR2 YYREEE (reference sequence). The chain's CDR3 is CASSKTSGSTDTLYF. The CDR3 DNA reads TGTGCCAGCAGCAAGACTAGCGGGAGCACAGATACGCTGTATTTT.

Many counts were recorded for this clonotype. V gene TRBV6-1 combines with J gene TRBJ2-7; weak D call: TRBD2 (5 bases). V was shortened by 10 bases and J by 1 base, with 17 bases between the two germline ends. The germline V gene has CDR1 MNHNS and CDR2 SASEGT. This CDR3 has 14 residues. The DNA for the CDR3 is TGTGCCACTAGCCCGGTCCTCAGGTCCTACGAGCAGTACTTC. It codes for CATSPVLRSYEQYF.

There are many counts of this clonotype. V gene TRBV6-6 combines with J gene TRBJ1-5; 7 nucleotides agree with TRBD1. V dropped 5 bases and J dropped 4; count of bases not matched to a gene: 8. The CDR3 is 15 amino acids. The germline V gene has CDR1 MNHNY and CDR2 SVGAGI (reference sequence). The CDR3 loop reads CASSAPGQSNQPQHF. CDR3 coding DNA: TGTGCCAGCAGTGCACCGGGACAGTCAAATCAGCCCCAGCATTTT.